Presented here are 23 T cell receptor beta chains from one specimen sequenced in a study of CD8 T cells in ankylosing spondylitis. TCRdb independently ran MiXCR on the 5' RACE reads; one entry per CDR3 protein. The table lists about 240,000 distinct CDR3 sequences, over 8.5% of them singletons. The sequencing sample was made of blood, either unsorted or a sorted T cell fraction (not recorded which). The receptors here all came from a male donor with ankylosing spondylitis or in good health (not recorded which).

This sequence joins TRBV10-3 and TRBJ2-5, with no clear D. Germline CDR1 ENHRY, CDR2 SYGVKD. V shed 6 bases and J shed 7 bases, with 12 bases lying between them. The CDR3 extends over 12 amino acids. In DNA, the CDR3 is TGTGCCATCAGGCCCCCCGGTGGGACCCAGTACTTC. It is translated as CAIRPPGGTQYF.

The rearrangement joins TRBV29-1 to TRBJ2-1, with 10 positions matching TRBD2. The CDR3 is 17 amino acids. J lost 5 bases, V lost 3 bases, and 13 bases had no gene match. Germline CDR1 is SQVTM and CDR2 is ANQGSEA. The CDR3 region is CSVELGLAGELNNEQFF. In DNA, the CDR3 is TGCAGCGTTGAGCTCGGTCTAGCGGGAGAACTAAACAATGAGCAGTTCTTC.

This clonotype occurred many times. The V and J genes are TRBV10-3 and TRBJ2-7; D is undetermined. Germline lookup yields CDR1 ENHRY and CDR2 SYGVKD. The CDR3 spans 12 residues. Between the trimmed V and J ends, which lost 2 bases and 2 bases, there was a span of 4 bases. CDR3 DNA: TGTGCCATCAGTGAGGTAGCCTACGAGCAGTACTTC. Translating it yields CAISEVAYEQYF.

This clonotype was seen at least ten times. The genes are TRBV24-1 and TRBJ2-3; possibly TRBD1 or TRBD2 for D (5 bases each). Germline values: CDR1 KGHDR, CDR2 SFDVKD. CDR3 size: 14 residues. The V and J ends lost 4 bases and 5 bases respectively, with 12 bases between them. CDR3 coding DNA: TGTGCCACCAGTGAGCCAGGGAGCCTAGATACGCAGTATTTT. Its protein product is CATSEPGSLDTQYF.

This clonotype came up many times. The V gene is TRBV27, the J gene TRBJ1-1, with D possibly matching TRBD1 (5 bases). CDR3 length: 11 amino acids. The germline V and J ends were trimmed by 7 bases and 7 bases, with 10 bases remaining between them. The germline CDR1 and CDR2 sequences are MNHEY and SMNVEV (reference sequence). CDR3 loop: CASIGGFEAFF. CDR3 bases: TGTGCCAGCATTGGGGGGTTTGAAGCTTTCTTT.

The CDR3, as DNA: TGTGCCAGCAGCTTAGTGGGGGGCGTTGAAGCTTTCTTT. Amino acid sequence: CASSLVGGVEAFF. V usage is TRBV7-9 and J usage is TRBJ1-1; tentative D call: TRBD1 (6 bases). The CDR3 totals 13 residues. From germline, CDR1 is SEHNR and CDR2 FQNEAQ (reference sequence). V gave up 1 base and J gave up 7 bases, with 10 bases separating them.

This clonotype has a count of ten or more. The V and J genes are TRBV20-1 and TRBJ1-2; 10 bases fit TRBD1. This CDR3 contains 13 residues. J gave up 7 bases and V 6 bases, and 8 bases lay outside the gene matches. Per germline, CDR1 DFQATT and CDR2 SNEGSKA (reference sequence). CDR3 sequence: CSAIHGTGVGYTF. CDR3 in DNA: TGCAGTGCCATCCATGGGACAGGGGTTGGCTACACCTTC.

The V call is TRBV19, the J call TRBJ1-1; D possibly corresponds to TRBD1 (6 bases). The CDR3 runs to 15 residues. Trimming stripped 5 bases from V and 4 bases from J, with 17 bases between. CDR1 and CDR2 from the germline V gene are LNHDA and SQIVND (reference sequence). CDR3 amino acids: CASSWSGGMSTEAFF. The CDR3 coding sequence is TGTGCCAGTAGTTGGTCCGGGGGCATGAGCACTGAAGCTTTCTTT.

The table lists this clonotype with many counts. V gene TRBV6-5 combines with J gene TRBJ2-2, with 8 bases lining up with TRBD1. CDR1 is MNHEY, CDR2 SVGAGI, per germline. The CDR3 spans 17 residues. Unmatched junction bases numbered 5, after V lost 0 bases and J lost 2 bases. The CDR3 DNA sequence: TGTGCCAGCAGTTACTCGATTGGGACAGGCAACACCGGGGAGCTGTTTTTT. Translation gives CASSYSIGTGNTGELFF.

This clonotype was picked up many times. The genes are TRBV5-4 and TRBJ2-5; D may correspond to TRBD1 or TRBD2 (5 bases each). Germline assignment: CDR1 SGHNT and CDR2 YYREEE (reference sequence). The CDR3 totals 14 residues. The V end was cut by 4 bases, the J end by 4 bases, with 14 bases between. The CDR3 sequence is CASSPIRGGETQYF. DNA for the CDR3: TGTGCCAGCAGCCCCATCCGGGGCGGAGAGACCCAGTACTTC.

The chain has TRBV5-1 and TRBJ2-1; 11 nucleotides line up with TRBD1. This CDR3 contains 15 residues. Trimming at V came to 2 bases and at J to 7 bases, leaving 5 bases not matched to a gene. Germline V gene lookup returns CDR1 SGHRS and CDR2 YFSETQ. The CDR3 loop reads CASSLGTGGINEQFF. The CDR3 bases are TGCGCCAGCAGCTTAGGGACAGGGGGGATTAATGAGCAGTTCTTC.

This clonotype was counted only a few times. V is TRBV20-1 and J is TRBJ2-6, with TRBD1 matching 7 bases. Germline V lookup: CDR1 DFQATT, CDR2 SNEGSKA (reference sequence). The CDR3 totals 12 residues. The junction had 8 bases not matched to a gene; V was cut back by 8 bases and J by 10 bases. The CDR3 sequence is CSPQGQLNVLTF. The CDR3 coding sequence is TGCAGTCCCCAGGGACAGCTTAACGTCCTGACTTTC.

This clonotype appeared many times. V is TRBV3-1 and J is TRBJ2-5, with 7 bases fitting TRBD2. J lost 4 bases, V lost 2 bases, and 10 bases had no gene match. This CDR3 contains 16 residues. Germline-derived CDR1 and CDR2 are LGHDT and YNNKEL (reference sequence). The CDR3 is CASSQWGVERGETQYF. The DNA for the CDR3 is TGTGCCAGCAGCCAATGGGGCGTCGAGCGGGGAGAGACCCAGTACTTC.

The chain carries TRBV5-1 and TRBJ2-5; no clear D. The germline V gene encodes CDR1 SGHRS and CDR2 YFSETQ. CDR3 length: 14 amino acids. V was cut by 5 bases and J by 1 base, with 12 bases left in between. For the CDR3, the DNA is TGCGCCAGCAGTTCCCTTTCAATCCAAGAGACCCAGTACTTC. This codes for CASSSLSIQETQYF.

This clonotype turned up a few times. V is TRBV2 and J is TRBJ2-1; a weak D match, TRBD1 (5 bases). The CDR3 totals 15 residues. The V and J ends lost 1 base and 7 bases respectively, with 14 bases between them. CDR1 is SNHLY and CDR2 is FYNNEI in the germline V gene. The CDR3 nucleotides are TGTGCCAGCAGTGAAGTGAGGTCAGCAGGGAATGAGCAGTTCTTC. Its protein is CASSEVRSAGNEQFF.

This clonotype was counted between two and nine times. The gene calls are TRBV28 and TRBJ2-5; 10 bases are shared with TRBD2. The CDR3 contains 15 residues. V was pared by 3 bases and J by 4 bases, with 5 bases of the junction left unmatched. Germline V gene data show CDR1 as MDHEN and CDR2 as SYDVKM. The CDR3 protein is CASSFLAGDSETQYF. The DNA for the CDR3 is TGTGCCAGCAGTTTCCTAGCGGGAGATTCAGAGACCCAGTACTTC.

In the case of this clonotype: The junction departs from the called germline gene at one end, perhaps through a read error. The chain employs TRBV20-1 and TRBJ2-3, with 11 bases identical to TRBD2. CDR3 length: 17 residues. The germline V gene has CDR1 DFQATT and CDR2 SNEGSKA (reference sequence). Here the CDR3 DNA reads TGCTGTGCTAGAGATGCATGGGGTAGCGGGGGGGTGGATACGCAGTATTTT. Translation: CCARDAWGSGGVDTQYF.

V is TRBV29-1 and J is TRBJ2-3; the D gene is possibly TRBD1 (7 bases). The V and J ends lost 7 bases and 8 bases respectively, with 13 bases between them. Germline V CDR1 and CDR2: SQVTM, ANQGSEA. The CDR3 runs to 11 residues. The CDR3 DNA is TGCAGCGCCTCCCAGGGGGGTACGCAGTATTTT. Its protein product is CSASQGGTQYF.

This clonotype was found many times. The CDR3 coding sequence is TGCGCCAGCAGCTTCCAGGGGGAGAACGAGCAGTACTTC. It codes for CASSFQGENEQYF. The chain employs TRBV5-1 and TRBJ2-7; TRBD1 matches at 7 bases. The J segment lost 5 bases and the V segment lost 2 bases, leaving 4 bases of the junction unmatched. The CDR3 covers 13 residues. Germline assignment: CDR1 SGHRS and CDR2 YFSETQ.

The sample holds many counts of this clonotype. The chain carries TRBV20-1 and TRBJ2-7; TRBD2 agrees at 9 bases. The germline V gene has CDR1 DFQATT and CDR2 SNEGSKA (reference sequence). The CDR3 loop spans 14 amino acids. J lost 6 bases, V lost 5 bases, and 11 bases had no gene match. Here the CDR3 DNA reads TGCAGTGCTTCCCTTAGCGGGAGAGGGTTCGAGCAGTACTTC. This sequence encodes CSASLSGRGFEQYF.

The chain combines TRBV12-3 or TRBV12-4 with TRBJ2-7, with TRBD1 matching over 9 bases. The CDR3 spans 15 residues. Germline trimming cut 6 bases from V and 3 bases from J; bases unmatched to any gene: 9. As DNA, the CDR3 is TGTGCCAGCAGCGACCCTGGACAGGGGCACTACGAGCAGTACTTC. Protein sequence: CASSDPGQGHYEQYF.

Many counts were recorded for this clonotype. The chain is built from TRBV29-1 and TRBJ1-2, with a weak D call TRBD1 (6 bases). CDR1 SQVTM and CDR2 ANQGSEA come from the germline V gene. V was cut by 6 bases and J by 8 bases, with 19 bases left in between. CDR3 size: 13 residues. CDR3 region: CSVGGDTANGYTF. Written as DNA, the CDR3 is TGCAGCGTGGGTGGGGACACGGCTAACGGCTACACCTTC.

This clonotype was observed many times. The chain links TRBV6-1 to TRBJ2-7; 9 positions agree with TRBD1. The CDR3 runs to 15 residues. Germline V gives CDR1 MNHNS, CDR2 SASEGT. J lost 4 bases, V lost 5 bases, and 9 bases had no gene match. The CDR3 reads CASSPSTGGWYEQYF. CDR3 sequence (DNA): TGTGCCAGCAGTCCTTCGACAGGGGGGTGGTACGAGCAGTACTTC.